The T cell receptor beta chain described here comes from a study of blood T cell repertoires in COVID-19 (dated by TCRdb to the early 2020s). For the wider study: Samples from collaborators originated in the United States, Italy and Spain and spanned both the acute and convalescent phases of COVID-19. Deeply sampled blood TCRbeta repertoires from subjects exposed to, actively infected with, or recovered from COVID-19 were included in the dataset. The prospective study material was composed of cDNA or gDNA derived from T cells, B-cell-depleted T cells, or PBMCs. The samples were drawn from two sources: the first 160 participants of the ongoing ImmuneRACE study, and over 1,000 subjects contributed by 6 global collaborators. A de-identified subject ID, COVID-19 status, age in years and sex were almost always included in the sample metadata. Where available, HLA class I and class II types were obtained from metadata supplied by the sample provider rather than from assay-based typing. The repertoires were made available in a free public database intended to serve as a resource for research on the immune response to SARS-CoV-2. What the study reported, not specific to this receptor: The quantity of clinical and demographic metadata differed by source and by participant and was supplied without curation.

Whole blood was collected in K2EDTA tubes by collaborating institutions according to the institutions' own protocols. For TCRbeta analysis, collaborator samples were shipped as frozen whole blood, as isolated PBMCs, or as DNA extracted from either sample type. As for this clone: Its antigen is still unknown. Within one base of it there is no much larger clone, and no base qualities were kept.

TCRbeta CDR3 regions were amplified from genomic DNA by means of the immunoSEQ Assay, a bias-controlled multiplex PCR. Per the authors' processing: The number of nucleated cells in each sample was estimated from the amplification of reference gene primers within the assay. To quantify the absolute abundance of each unique TCRbeta CDR3 rearrangement, sequence reads were collapsed and filtered. For each sample, productive Simpson clonality was calculated by taking the square root of Simpson's diversity index across productive rearrangements. Entries here come from immuneACCESS through TCRdb and include only in-frame sequences with V and J called. Some clones fail to appear in such tables; in the studies checked, an unresolved V gene covers under half of the shortfall, and the cause of the remainder is unknown. D and trimming come from the DNA, and the V and J calls and clone size come from that table. For this sample the table gives roughly 75,000 clones, of which roughly four fifths were detected only once. The biggest ten clones account for over 8.5% of the sample.

The trim is 2 bases for V and 5 bases for J, with a gap of 13 bases between the germline ends. From the cysteine up to the phenylalanine, the CDR3 has a length of 15 residues. Just CDR3 DNA is preserved here, 45 bases in frame from base 1. In the germline V gene, CDR1 corresponds to MDHEN and CDR2 to SYDVKM. The chain joins TRBV28 to TRBJ2-1; the D gene is perhaps TRBD2, on 6 matching bases. This clonotype was sampled from a man aged 50-60 years with acute or convalescent COVID-19. Sequencing used peripheral blood. The DNA sequence follows: TGTGCCAGCAGTTTAAGAAGCGGAGGGGACAATGAGCAGTTCTTC. Its amino acids are CASSLRSGGDNEQFF. The CDR3 plus the reference TRBV28 and TRBJ2-1 genes for the other parts give the full variable domain: DVKVTQSSRYLVKRTGEKVFLECVQDMDHENMFWYRQDPGLGLRLIYFSYDVKMKEKGDIPEGYSVSREKKERFSLILESASTNQTSMYLCASSLRSGGDNEQFFGPGTRLTVL.